A single sample is the source of the 3 T cell receptor beta chains below, sequenced in a study of beta chain features in type 1 diabetes. Of the isolated RNA, all was reverse transcribed, and so the sequenced material was expressed TCRB transcripts. Assay used: immunoSEQ multiplex PCR; TCRdb lists only in-frame clones, some missing. The sample lists around 300,000 clones, 11% occurring once. The sample comprised naive CD4+ T cells from blood. The receptors here all came from a woman younger than 45 in good health.

This clone appeared a few times. The chain couples TRBV25-1 to TRBJ2-5; 8 positions agree with TRBD2. With 7 bases clipped from V and 3 bases from J, the junction kept 4 bases outside the gene matches. The CDR3 is 13 residues long. The germline CDR1 and CDR2 sequences are MGHDK and SYGVNS. In DNA form, the CDR3 reads TGTGCCAGCACCTGGGGACTAGAAGAGACCCAGTACTTC. This translates into CASTWGLEETQYF.

The chain combines TRBV7-9 with TRBJ2-1; 8 bases agree with TRBD2. Germline CDR1 and CDR2: SEHNR and FQNEAQ (reference sequence). The CDR3 contains 14 residues. J was trimmed by 9 bases and V by 5 bases; bases with no gene match: 9. The CDR3 reads CASSQGLVGSEQFF. Here the CDR3 DNA reads TGTGCCAGCAGCCAGGGACTAGTGGGGAGTGAGCAGTTCTTC.

This clone was seen a handful of times. The V and J genes are TRBV5-4 and TRBJ2-7, with D possibly matching TRBD2 (7 bases). Between the trimmed V and J ends, which lost 5 bases and 7 bases, there was a span of 19 bases. CDR3 length: 14 residues. CDR1 and CDR2 (germline): SGHNT, YYREEE (reference sequence). CDR3 sequence: CASRIQGGGSEQYF. CDR3 DNA: TGTGCCAGCAGGATACAGGGAGGGGGATCGGAGCAGTACTTC.